The next 18 T cell receptor beta chains were all read from a single sample in a study of cytomegalovirus exposure and HLA in healthy donors. 60 Vbeta and 13 Jbeta primers were used in PCR. Using immunoSEQ multiplex PCR, the repertoire was profiled, and TCRdb retains in-frame clones only, with some absent. This sample has fewer than 140,000 clones; about two thirds occur once, and the top ten carry roughly 2.8%. The sequenced sample consisted of PBMCs. Receptor source: a female donor in good health and CMV-seronegative.

This sequence joins TRBV7-9 and TRBJ1-2; D is undetermined. The V gene lost 5 bases and the J gene lost 3 bases, with 7 bases spanning the gap. The CDR3 extends over 12 amino acids. The germline gives CDR1 SEHNR, CDR2 FQNEAQ (reference sequence). CDR3 in amino acids: CASSLRDYGYTF. The CDR3 bases are TGTGCCAGCAGCCTCCGGGACTATGGCTACACCTTC.

The chain couples TRBV28 to TRBJ1-6, with no clear D. Germline CDR1 MDHEN, CDR2 SYDVKM. This CDR3 comprises 15 residues. V gave up 1 base and J gave up 6 bases, with 10 bases separating them. CDR3 sequence reads: CASSLLKGGNSPLHF. The CDR3 DNA reads as TGTGCCAGCAGTTTATTAAAGGGAGGTAATTCACCCCTCCACTTT.

V and J are TRBV27 and TRBJ2-7; tentative D call: TRBD2 (6 bases). The length of the CDR3 is 14 residues. CDR1 is MNHEY, CDR2 SMNVEV, per germline (reference sequence). The V end lost 3 bases, the J end lost 6 bases, and 15 bases lay between the germline ends. CDR3 residues: CASSFSQGLSEQYF. CDR3 DNA sequence: TGTGCCAGCAGTTTTTCGCAGGGACTCTCCGAGCAGTACTTC.

Only a few counts were recorded for this clone. CDR3 in DNA: TGCAGCGTTGACGTTAGGACAGGGGGCAATGAGCAGTTCTTC. Protein: CSVDVRTGGNEQFF. The chain employs TRBV29-1 and TRBJ2-1; 10 bases line up with TRBD1. The germline V gene encodes CDR1 SQVTM and CDR2 ANQGSEA. Trimming cost V 3 bases and J 6 bases; bases outside gene matches: 5. The CDR3 spans 14 residues.

This chain connects TRBV6-1 to TRBJ2-1, with 11 bases lining up with TRBD2. V shed 8 bases, J shed 10 bases, and the junction held 10 bases outside the gene matches. The CDR3 has 14 amino acids. Germline V gives CDR1 MNHNS, CDR2 SASEGT. The CDR3 sequence: CASGVAGGPREQFF. The CDR3 nucleotides read TGTGCCAGCGGGGTAGCGGGAGGGCCTCGGGAGCAGTTCTTC.

J is TRBJ1-3 and V is TRBV28; 8 positions agree with TRBD1. V trimming: 10 bases; J trimming: 0 bases; junction bases outside the gene matches: 8. This CDR3 is 15 amino acids long. CDR1 MDHEN and CDR2 SYDVKM come from the germline V gene. The CDR3 coding sequence is TGTGCCACATCAATCGACAGGGGCTCTGGAAACACCATATATTTT. Translating gives CATSIDRGSGNTIYF. Variable domain in full (rest from reference TRBV28 and TRBJ1-3): DVKVTQSSRYLVKRTGEKVFLECVQDMDHENMFWYRQDPGLGLRLIYFSYDVKMKEKGDIPEGYSVSREKKERFSLILESASTNQTSMYLCATSIDRGSGNTIYFGEGSWLTVV.

J is TRBJ1-2 and V is TRBV7-9; possible D gene TRBD1, 6 bases. V shed 1 base and J shed 4 bases, with 16 bases lying between them. CDR1 SEHNR and CDR2 FQNEAQ come from the germline V gene (reference sequence). This CDR3 contains 16 residues. The CDR3 sequence is CASSLEVKQGRYGYTF. The CDR3 bases are TGTGCCAGCAGCTTAGAGGTCAAACAGGGACGCTATGGCTACACCTTC.

This clone appeared a single time. The rearrangement joins TRBV19 to TRBJ2-7; TRBD1 might be the D (5 bases). The germline V gene has CDR1 LNHDA and CDR2 SQIVND (reference sequence). The CDR3 loop spans 14 amino acids. Trimming removed 4 bases at V and 2 bases at J, with 12 bases between. Here the CDR3 reads CASSRTLIPYEQYF. CDR3 in DNA: TGTGCCAGTAGTAGGACACTCATCCCCTACGAGCAGTACTTC.

This rearrangement joins TRBV7-8 to TRBJ2-7, with 11 nucleotides matching TRBD2. The CDR3 consists of 14 residues. J lost 4 bases, V lost 5 bases, and 4 bases had no gene match. Germline V gives CDR1 SGHVS, CDR2 FQNEAQ. CDR3 DNA: TGTGCCAGCAGCCCCGGGACTAGCGGTTACGAGCAGTACTTC. Translating it yields CASSPGTSGYEQYF.

This clone was observed a handful of times. The rearrangement uses TRBV6-6 and TRBJ1-4, with 8 bases lining up with TRBD1. V was clipped by 1 base and J by 7 bases; unmatched bases: 8. The CDR3 length is 16 residues. The germline gives CDR1 MNHNY, CDR2 SVGAGI (reference sequence). This chain's CDR3 is CASSYFKGQGREKLFF. CDR3 nucleotide sequence: TGTGCCAGCAGTTACTTCAAAGGACAGGGCCGTGAAAAACTGTTTTTT.

This chain connects TRBV6-4 to TRBJ2-3; TRBD2 agrees at 13 bases. CDR3 length equals 16 residues. V was pared by 3 bases and J by 4 bases, with 4 bases of the junction left unmatched. Germline lookup yields CDR1 MRHNA and CDR2 SNTAGT. CDR3 sequence (DNA): TGTGCCAGCAGTGAGTCCGGGACTAGCGGGGCAGATACGCAGTATTTT. Its translation: CASSESGTSGADTQYF.

The chain is built from TRBV29-1 and TRBJ2-3; D gene unclear. Germline CDR1 and CDR2: SQVTM and ANQGSEA. V dropped 4 bases and J dropped 0 bases, with 11 bases sitting between them. This CDR3 is built from 14 residues. CDR3 coding DNA: TGCAGCGTTGTAGGCGGCCCTAGCACAGATACGCAGTATTTT. This translates into CSVVGGPSTDTQYF.

V is TRBV27 and J is TRBJ2-1; no definite D call. The CDR3 runs to 12 residues. V lost 6 bases to trimming and J lost 1 base, with 4 bases between them. The germline CDR1 and CDR2 sequences are MNHEY and SMNVEV (reference sequence). The DNA for the CDR3 is TGTGCCAGCAGCCAATCCTACAATGAGCAGTTCTTC. Its protein product is CASSQSYNEQFF.

This chain connects TRBV9 to TRBJ2-2; 10 nucleotides match TRBD2. The CDR3 is made up of 14 amino acids. V gave up 6 bases and J gave up 6 bases; unmatched junction bases: 5. Germline V gene data show CDR1 as SGDLS and CDR2 as YYNGEE. CDR3 sequence: CASNLAGVAGELFF. In DNA form, the CDR3 reads TGTGCCAGCAATCTAGCGGGAGTGGCCGGGGAGCTGTTTTTT.

The chain is built from TRBV5-4 and TRBJ2-3; D perhaps matches TRBD1 (5 bases). The CDR3 contains 13 residues. V dropped 2 bases and J dropped 1 base, with 5 bases sitting between them. Germline lookup yields CDR1 SGHNT and CDR2 YYREEE (reference sequence). CDR3 amino acids: CASSLQGTDTQYF. CDR3 bases: TGTGCCAGCAGCTTACAGGGCACAGATACGCAGTATTTT.

The chain employs TRBV7-9 and TRBJ2-7; 7 nucleotides agree with TRBD1. The trim removed 5 bases at V and 3 bases at J, leaving 7 bases unmatched. Germline CDR1 is SEHNR and CDR2 is FQNEAQ (reference sequence). The CDR3 has 14 residues. The CDR3 DNA reads TGTGCCAGCAGCGAACAGGGGACGGGCTACGAGCAGTACTTC. This codes for CASSEQGTGYEQYF.

The V gene is TRBV7-9, the J gene TRBJ1-1; D might be TRBD1 (5 bases). V was trimmed by 2 bases and J by 5 bases, leaving 12 bases between them. CDR1 and CDR2 (germline): SEHNR, FQNEAQ (reference sequence). The CDR3 extends over 14 amino acids. In DNA form, the CDR3 reads TGTGCCAGCAGCTTAAAGACAGATCAGACTGAAGCTTTCTTT. Translated, it gives CASSLKTDQTEAFF.

The chain recombines TRBV28 with TRBJ2-3; TRBD2 matches 14 bases. J was trimmed by 0 bases and V by 3 bases; bases with no gene match: 2. CDR3 size: 17 residues. Germline loops: CDR1 MDHEN, CDR2 SYDVKM. The CDR3 is CASSLGLAGASTDTQYF. CDR3 nucleotides: TGTGCCAGCAGTTTGGGACTAGCGGGAGCCAGCACAGATACGCAGTATTTT.